Listed below are T cell receptor beta chains from one sample, sequenced in a study of blood T cell repertoires in COVID-19. Clones were read by immunoSEQ multiplex PCR, and TCRdb kept only the in-frame ones, dropping some. Of roughly 55,000 clones in the sample, around 86% were seen once. Sequenced: peripheral blood. The receptors stem from a man aged 45-65 years with active COVID-19. Each CDR3 is given with its conserved first and last residue. The D gene is left open where the match is weak. Not every row has a clone size; where given, it reads once, few, many or a size class.

TRBV7-9	TRBD1	NA	TRBJ2-1	TGTGCCAGCAGCTTAGTAGGACAGGTCTTGAATGAGCAGTTCTTC	CASSLVGQVLNEQFF
TRBV30	NA	NA	TRBJ2-5	TGTGCCTGGAGTACTAGATATGAGACCCAGTACTTC	CAWSTRYETQYF
TRBV5-5	TRBD2	NA	TRBJ2-3	TGTGCCAGCAGCCGCCGGAGCGGGGGGGCCTACCGGACAGATACGCAGTATTTT	CASSRRSGGAYRTDTQYF
TRBV18	NA	NA	TRBJ2-7	TGTGCCAGCTCACCTGGCGGGACTGCCTACGAGCAGTACTTC	CASSPGGTAYEQYF
TRBV30	NA	few	TRBJ1-6	TGTGCATCCAAATCGGACAAAAATTCACCCCTCCACTTT	CASKSDKNSPLHF
TRBV19	NA	NA	TRBJ1-4	TGTGCCAGTAGTATTACCCAGGGTGGAAAACTGTTTTTT	CASSITQGGKLFF
TRBV18	TRBD2	NA	TRBJ2-5	TGTGCCAGCTCACCACCCTTCCCTAGCGGGGCTCGAGAGACCCAGTACTTC	CASSPPFPSGARETQYF
TRBV5-1	NA	few	TRBJ2-2	TGCGCCAGCAGCTTTTCAGGGGACACCGGGGAGCTGTTTTTT	CASSFSGDTGELFF
TRBV5-4	TRBD1	NA	TRBJ2-7	TGTGCCAGCAGAAGGACGTCGGGACAGGGGGCGGGGGAGCAGTACTTC	CASRRTSGQGAGEQYF
TRBV5-8	TRBD1	NA	TRBJ2-7	TGTGCCAGCAGCTTGGCCAGGGGTGTGGACAGGACCTACGAGCAGTACTTC	CASSLARGVDRTYEQYF
TRBV4-3	TRBD2	NA	TRBJ2-3	TGCGCCAGCAGCCAAGATTGGACTAGCGGGGTTAAGATGGATACGCAGTATTTT	CASSQDWTSGVKMDTQYF
TRBV27	NA	NA	TRBJ2-7	TGTGCCAGCAGTTTAATACAATCCGGGACACCTTCTCACGAGCAGTACTTC	CASSLIQSGTPSHEQYF
TRBV6-2/TRBV6-3	TRBD1	NA	TRBJ1-2	TGTGCCAGCAGTTACACAGGACAGGGGACCAACGGCTACACCTTC	CASSYTGQGTNGYTF
TRBV12-3/TRBV12-4	NA	NA	TRBJ2-5	TGTGCCAGCAGTGGAGGGGAGGAGACCCAGTACTTC	CASSGGEETQYF
TRBV6-5	TRBD1	once	TRBJ1-2	TGTGCCAGCAGTCTAGGGGGCAACTATGGCTACACCTTC	CASSLGGNYGYTF
TRBV6-5	NA	NA	TRBJ2-4	TGTGCCAGCAGTTTTGACAGGAAAAACATTCAGTACTTC	CASSFDRKNIQYF
TRBV5-1	TRBD2	NA	TRBJ2-1	TGCGCCAGCAGCTCCGGGACTAGCGGGAGTCTGTACAATGAGCAGTTCTTC	CASSSGTSGSLYNEQFF
TRBV30	TRBD1	NA	TRBJ1-5	TGTGCCTGGAGTGTAGGGACAGTCAATCAGCCCCAGCATTTT	CAWSVGTVNQPQHF
TRBV13	NA	NA	TRBJ1-4	TGTGCCAGCAGCTTTTGGAGGAGCGAAGAAAAACTGTTTTTT	CASSFWRSEEKLFF
TRBV5-1	NA	NA	TRBJ1-1	TGCGCCAGCAGAACCCGTCCCGGGGTGGGGACTGAAGCTTTCTTT	CASRTRPGVGTEAFF
TRBV5-1	TRBD1	NA	TRBJ1-1	TGCGCCAGCAGCGCCCCCGGGACAGCGAACACTGAAGCTTTCTTT	CASSAPGTANTEAFF
TRBV5-6	TRBD2	once	TRBJ2-3	TGTGCCAGCAGCCACCGTCGCGGGAGTGTCCCAGATACGCAGTATTTT	CASSHRRGSVPDTQYF
TRBV7-7	NA	NA	TRBJ2-1	TGTGCTAGCAGCTCCGGCGGGGAGCAGTTCTTC	CASSSGGEQFF
TRBV4-3	NA	NA	TRBJ1-1	TGCGCCAGCAGCCCTCGGGGGGGTTTTGGAGCTTTCTTT	CASSPRGGFGAFF
TRBV28	TRBD2	NA	TRBJ2-1	TGTGCCACCCCAAAGCGGGGGTCTGATAGGAATGAGCAGTTCTTC	CATPKRGSDRNEQFF
TRBV11-2	NA	NA	TRBJ1-1	TGTGCCAGCAGCCCGCAGGGAGAAGCTTTCTTT	CASSPQGEAFF
TRBV4-1	NA	NA	TRBJ1-1	TGCGCCAGCAGCCAAGAAACAGGGCGGGGGGGTGAAGCTTTCTTT	CASSQETGRGGEAFF
TRBV9	NA	few	TRBJ2-7	TGTGCCAGCAGCGTAGGCTCGGGGGTAGTCTACGAGCAGTACTTC	CASSVGSGVVYEQYF
TRBV18	TRBD1	NA	TRBJ1-1	TGTGCCAGCTCACTGGGACAGTCGAACACTGAAGCTTTCTTT	CASSLGQSNTEAFF
TRBV19	NA	NA	TRBJ1-1	TGTGCCAGTAGTATCCTGGGGAGGACTGAAGCTTTCTTT	CASSILGRTEAFF
TRBV9	TRBD1	NA	TRBJ1-2	TGTGCCAGCAGCACAAGATCGGGACAGGGTTATGGCTACACCTTC	CASSTRSGQGYGYTF
TRBV5-6	NA	NA	TRBJ2-1	TGTGCCAGCAGCGCCGGTGGTAGCGGTTTAAATGAGCAGTTCTTC	CASSAGGSGLNEQFF
TRBV7-8	NA	once	TRBJ1-6	TGTGCCAGCAGCCCGACAGCGACAGGTTACGAATCACCCCTCCACTTT	CASSPTATGYESPLHF
TRBV6-6	TRBD1	NA	TRBJ2-5	TGTGCCAGCAGTTATACAGGGGGCACACAGACCCAGTACTTC	CASSYTGGTQTQYF
TRBV30	NA	NA	TRBJ2-7	TGTGCCTGGAGTGTACGCCAGGGTATAGACGAGCAGTACTTC	CAWSVRQGIDEQYF
TRBV5-4	NA	NA	TRBJ2-2	TGTGCCAGCAGCAACGCCCGCGCCCGGGACACCGGGGAGCTGTTTTTT	CASSNARARDTGELFF
TRBV6-5	TRBD2	NA	TRBJ2-1	TGTGCCAGCAGGGGGACTACGGGGCAGTTCTTC	CASRGTTGQFF
TRBV6-5	TRBD1	NA	TRBJ1-2	TGTGCCAGCAGCCCCGGGACAGGCAACTATGGCTACACCTTC	CASSPGTGNYGYTF
TRBV5-4	NA	NA	TRBJ2-3	TGTGCCAGCAGCTTGGCGGCGGGGCTTTACACAGATACGCAGTATTTT	CASSLAAGLYTDTQYF
TRBV15	NA	NA	TRBJ2-1	TGTGCCACCAGCAGCATGGCTTTGGGCGACAATGAGCAGTTCTTC	CATSSMALGDNEQFF
TRBV19	TRBD1	NA	TRBJ1-6	TGTGCCAGTACCCCGGTGGGGCAGGGGGATTCACCCCTCCACTTT	CASTPVGQGDSPLHF
TRBV4-1	NA	once	TRBJ2-1	TGCGCCAGCAGCCAAGAACCCCACGCAGGAGAGCAGTTCTTC	CASSQEPHAGEQFF
TRBV5-1	TRBD1	NA	TRBJ1-2	TGCGCCAGCAGCTTCGGCAGGGGGGACGGCTACACCTTC	CASSFGRGDGYTF
TRBV7-2	TRBD2	NA	TRBJ2-2	TGTGCCAGCGCCCCCGGGACTAGGTTCCCCGGGGAGCTGTTTTTT	CASAPGTRFPGELFF
TRBV19	TRBD2	NA	TRBJ2-1	TGTGCCAGTAACGGAACTAGCGGGGACCGTGAGCAGTTCTTC	CASNGTSGDREQFF
TRBV4-3	NA	NA	TRBJ2-2	TGCGCCAGCAGCCAAGGACAAAACACCGGGGAGCTGTTTTTT	CASSQGQNTGELFF
TRBV30	TRBD1	NA	TRBJ2-7	TGTGCCTGGGGGGGACAGGGCTACGAGCAGTACTTC	CAWGGQGYEQYF
TRBV12-3/TRBV12-4	NA	NA	TRBJ1-1	TGTGCCAGCAGTTTGATGAGTGAAGCTTTCTTT	CASSLMSEAFF
TRBV3-1/TRBV3-2	NA	NA	TRBJ1-1	TGTGCCAGCAGCCAAGTAGGGGTGGCTGAAGCTTTCTTT	CASSQVGVAEAFF
TRBV29-1	TRBD1	NA	TRBJ1-1	TGCAGCGTTAGACAGGGGTGGGGGAGAGACACTGAAGCTTTCTTT	CSVRQGWGRDTEAFF
TRBV19	NA	NA	TRBJ2-3	TGTGCCAGTAGTATGCCCCTCGACACAGGTCCCACAGATACGCAGTATTTT	CASSMPLDTGPTDTQYF
TRBV5-1	TRBD1	NA	TRBJ1-1	TGCGCCAGCAGCTCGGGACAGTACTCTGAAGCTTTCTTT	CASSSGQYSEAFF
TRBV7-9	NA	NA	TRBJ2-7	TGTGCCAGCAGCTTGATAGGGGGCGAGCAGTACTTC	CASSLIGGEQYF
TRBV7-8	TRBD1	NA	TRBJ2-3	TGTGCCAGCAGCTTAGGACAGGGGCACACAGATACGCAGTATTTT	CASSLGQGHTDTQYF
TRBV7-2	NA	once	TRBJ1-5	TGTGCCAGCAGCTTAGGGTCGGGGGACAATCAGCCCCAGCATTTT	CASSLGSGDNQPQHF
TRBV4-3	TRBD2	NA	TRBJ2-7	TGCGCCAGCAGCCAAGTTGTTGTTGGTCGGGCTAGCGGGCAGGACGAGCAGTACTTC	CASSQVVVGRASGQDEQYF
TRBV7-5	NA	NA	TRBJ1-3	TGTGCCAGAAGCTTAGGGCCCGGGACTCCTGGAAACACCATATATTTT	CARSLGPGTPGNTIYF
TRBV10-2	NA	medium-sized	TRBJ1-4	TGCGCCAGCAGTGAAGGGAGGTGGCATGAAAAACTGTTTTTT	CASSEGRWHEKLFF
TRBV29-1	NA	once	TRBJ1-1	TGCAGCGTTGGGGCAGGTTGGGCCATGAACACTGAAGCTTTCTTT	CSVGAGWAMNTEAFF